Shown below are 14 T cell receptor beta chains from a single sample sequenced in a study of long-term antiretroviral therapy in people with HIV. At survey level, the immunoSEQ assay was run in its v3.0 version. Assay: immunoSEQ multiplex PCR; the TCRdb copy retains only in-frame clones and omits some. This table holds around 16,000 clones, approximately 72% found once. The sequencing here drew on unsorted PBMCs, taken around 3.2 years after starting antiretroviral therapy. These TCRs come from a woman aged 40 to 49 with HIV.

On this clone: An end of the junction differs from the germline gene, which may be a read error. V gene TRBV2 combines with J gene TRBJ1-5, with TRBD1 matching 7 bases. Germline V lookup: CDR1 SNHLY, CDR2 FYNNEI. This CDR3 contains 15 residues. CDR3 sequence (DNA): TGTGCCAGCAGACCGACAGGGAACGGCAATCAGTCCCAGCATTTT. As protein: CASRPTGNGNQSQHF.

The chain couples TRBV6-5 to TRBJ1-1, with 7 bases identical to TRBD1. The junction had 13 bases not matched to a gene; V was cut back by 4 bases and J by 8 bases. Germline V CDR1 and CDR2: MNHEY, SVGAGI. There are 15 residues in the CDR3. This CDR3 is CASSSGRGSVVEAFF. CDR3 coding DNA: TGTGCCAGCAGTTCAGGCAGGGGGTCCGTGGTGGAAGCTTTCTTT.

CDR3 amino acids: CASSRGFGDLNYGYTF. For the CDR3, the DNA is TGTGCCAGCAGCCGAGGGTTTGGAGACCTAAACTATGGCTACACCTTC. The chain recombines TRBV7-2 with TRBJ1-2, with D uncertain. Germline values: CDR1 SGHTA, CDR2 FQGNSA. This CDR3 has 16 amino acids. V shed 5 bases and J shed 2 bases, with 18 bases lying between them.

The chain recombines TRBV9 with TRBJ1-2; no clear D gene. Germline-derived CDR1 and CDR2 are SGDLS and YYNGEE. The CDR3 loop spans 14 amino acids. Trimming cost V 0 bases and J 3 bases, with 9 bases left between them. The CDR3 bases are TGTGCCAGCAGCGTAGCTTCCGGGGACTATGGCTACACCTTC. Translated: CASSVASGDYGYTF.

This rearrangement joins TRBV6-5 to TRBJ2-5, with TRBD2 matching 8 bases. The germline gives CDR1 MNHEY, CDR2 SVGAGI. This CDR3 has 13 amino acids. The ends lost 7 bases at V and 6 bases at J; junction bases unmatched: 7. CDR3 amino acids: CASKVAGLQTQYF. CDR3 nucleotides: TGTGCCAGCAAGGTAGCGGGGTTACAGACCCAGTACTTC.

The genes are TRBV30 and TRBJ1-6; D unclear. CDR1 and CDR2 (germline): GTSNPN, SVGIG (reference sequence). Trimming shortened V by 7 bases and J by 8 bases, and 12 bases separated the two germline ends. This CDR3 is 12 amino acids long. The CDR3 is CASDRTHSPLHF. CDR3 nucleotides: TGTGCCTCGGACCGGACCCATTCACCCCTCCACTTT.

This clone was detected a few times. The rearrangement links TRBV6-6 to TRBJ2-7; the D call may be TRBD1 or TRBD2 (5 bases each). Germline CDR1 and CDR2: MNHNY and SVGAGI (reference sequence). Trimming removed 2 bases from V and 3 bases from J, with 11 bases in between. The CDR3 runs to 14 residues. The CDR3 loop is CASSYGTASYEQYF. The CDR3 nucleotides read TGTGCCAGCAGTTACGGGACCGCCAGCTACGAGCAGTACTTC.

CDR3 region: CASSATGLAGGPPEQYF. The CDR3 bases are TGTGCCAGCAGCGCCACGGGACTAGCGGGGGGGCCCCCCGAGCAGTACTTC. This rearrangement joins TRBV13 to TRBJ2-7; 16 positions agree with TRBD2. The V segment lost 5 bases and the J segment 6 bases; nucleotides outside the gene matches: 10. The CDR3 consists of 17 residues. The germline gives CDR1 PRHDT, CDR2 FYEKMQ (reference sequence).

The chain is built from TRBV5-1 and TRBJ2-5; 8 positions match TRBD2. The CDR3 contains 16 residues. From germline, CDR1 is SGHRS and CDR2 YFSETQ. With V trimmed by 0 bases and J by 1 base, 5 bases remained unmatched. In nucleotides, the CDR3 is TGCGCCAGCAGCTTGGTCGGGGGGGCCCCCCAAGAGACCCAGTACTTC. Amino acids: CASSLVGGAPQETQYF.

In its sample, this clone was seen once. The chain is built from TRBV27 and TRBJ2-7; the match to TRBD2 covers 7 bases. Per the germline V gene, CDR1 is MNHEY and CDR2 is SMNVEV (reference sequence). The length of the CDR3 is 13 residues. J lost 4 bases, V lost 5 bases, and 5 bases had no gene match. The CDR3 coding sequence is TGTGCCAGCAGTCCAACTAGCGAGTACGAGCAGTACTTC. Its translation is CASSPTSEYEQYF.

This chain's CDR3 is CASSLAACGGRYGYTF. The CDR3 DNA reads TGTGCCAGCAGCTTAGCGGCCTGTGGGGGGAGGTATGGCTACACCTTC. This chain joins TRBV7-6 and TRBJ1-2; weak D call: TRBD1 (5 bases). The CDR3 has 16 amino acids. The V gene lost 0 bases and the J gene lost 5 bases, with 16 bases spanning the gap. Per germline, CDR1 SGHVS and CDR2 FNYEAQ.

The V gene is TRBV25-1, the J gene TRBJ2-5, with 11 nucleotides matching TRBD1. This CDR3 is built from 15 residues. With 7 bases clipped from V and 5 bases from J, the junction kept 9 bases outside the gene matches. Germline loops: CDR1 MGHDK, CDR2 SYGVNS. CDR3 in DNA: TGTGCCAGCACCCATGCGGGGGACAGGGGGGAGACCCAGTACTTC. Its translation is CASTHAGDRGETQYF.

The CDR3 loop is CASSYRDTEAFF. CDR3 nucleotides: TGTGCCAGCAGTTACAGGGACACTGAAGCTTTCTTT. The chain employs TRBV2 and TRBJ1-1, with D possibly TRBD1 on 6 matching bases. V lost 5 bases to trimming and J lost 3 bases, with 7 bases between them. Germline CDR1 is SNHLY and CDR2 is FYNNEI. CDR3 length: 12 amino acids.

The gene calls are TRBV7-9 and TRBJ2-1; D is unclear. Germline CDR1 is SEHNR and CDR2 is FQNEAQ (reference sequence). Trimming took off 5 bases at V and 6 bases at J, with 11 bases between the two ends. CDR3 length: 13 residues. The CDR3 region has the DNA TGTGCCAGCAGCCCCACGGCCCCCAATGAGCAGTTCTTC. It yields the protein CASSPTAPNEQFF. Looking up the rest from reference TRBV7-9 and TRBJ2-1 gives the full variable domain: DTGVSQNPRHKITKRGQNVTFRCDPISEHNRLYWYRQTLGQGPEFLTYFQNEAQLEKSRLLSDRFSAERPKGSFSTLEIQRTEQGDSAMYLCASSPTAPNEQFFGPGTRLTVL.